The source of this TCR beta chain is a study of CD8 T cells in ankylosing spondylitis. Study results and caveats: Significant enrichment of disease-linked clones was reportedly seen in matched ankylosing spondylitis synovial fluid. Within ankylosing spondylitis blood, a TCR beta motif made up of roughly eight highly homologous variants appeared to be characteristic. CD8+ disease-linked clones were present at relatively low frequencies in blood.

The CDR3 runs 13 residues. Per the germline V gene, CDR1 is SGHDN and CDR2 is FVKESK. The germline V and J ends were trimmed by 5 bases and 9 bases, with 14 bases remaining between them. Making use of molecular barcodes, quantitative 5'-RACE generated TCR beta libraries. TCRdb independently ran MiXCR on the 5' RACE reads; one entry per CDR3 protein. The sample records 30,000 to 35,000 distinct CDR3 sequences, about 31% being singletons. A word on this clonotype: The antigen remains unidentified.

This TCR derives from a male donor with ankylosing spondylitis. Material for sequencing was synovial fluid, either unsorted or a sorted T cell fraction (not recorded which). This chain connects TRBV14 to TRBJ2-1; a weak D match, TRBD1 (6 bases). The CDR3 protein is CASSYVQGSEQFF. The CDR3 DNA reads as TGTGCCAGCAGCTACGTACAGGGATCTGAGCAGTTCTTC. Full variable domain (remainder filled in from reference TRBV14 and TRBJ2-1): EAGVTQFPSHSVIEKGQTVTLRCDPISGHDNLYWYRRVMGKEIKFLLHFVKESKQDESGMPNNRFLAERTGGTYSTLKVQPAELEDSGVYFCASSYVQGSEQFFGPGTRLTVL.